The source of this TCR beta chain is a study of CXCR3-negative and CXCR3-positive naive CD8 T cells. Remarks on this clonotype: The antigen is unknown.

The CDR3 is 15 amino acids. Germline CDR1 and CDR2: SGHAT and FQNNGV. Via 5' RACE with UMI labels, TRB cDNA libraries were prepared. TCRdb re-called the 5' RACE reads; one entry per CDR3 protein, DNA not given. This sample lists 49,000 or so distinct CDR3 sequences; its ten largest clones have roughly 0.6%. Whole-study findings and limits: Greater hydrophobicity was found in TRB CDR3s of CXCR3-positive naive cells than of CXCR3-negative naive cells. The study found comparably high diversity in both naive subsets and much lower diversity in memory CD8+ cells.

The sequencing sample was made of naive CXCR3+ CD8+ T cells from blood. The subset denotes: CD45RO-CCR7+CD27+CD95- naive CD8+ T cells expressing CXCR3 (TNR3+). V gene TRBV11-2 combines with J gene TRBJ2-3; TCRdb's assignment of TRBD2 cannot be checked, as there is no DNA. The receptor was isolated from a human donor in good health. Some clones in this sample may be carry-over from other donors' samples. The chain's CDR3 is CASSSPSIRSDTQYF.